This T cell receptor (beta chain) was identified in a study of T cells after yellow fever vaccination (dated by TCRdb to 2018 to 2020). At the level of the whole study: Libraries from fractions with low cell numbers were prepared with the SMART-Seq v4 Ultra Low Input RNA kit. To track T-cell clones before and after primary and booster YFV17D yellow fever vaccination, bulk TCR alpha and beta repertoires were sequenced longitudinally. Two healthy male donors, one aged 18 to 30 and one aged 30 to 40 years, made up the cohort. Blood samples were taken at several timepoints before and after primary and secondary immunization, and bulk PBMC replicates and cell subsets were isolated. What the research found in general, with its limitations: After the booster, most of the clones that had expanded following primary vaccination were detected again (roughly 97% of CD4 and around 90% of CD8), which suggests that memory was broadly maintained. Computational filtering was needed because FACS-sorted repertoires could contain abundant contaminating clonotypes from the bulk population. Because the study included only two donors, the extent to which the findings can be generalized is limited. Compared with the primary T-cell response, the secondary T-cell response was faster but weaker, reaching its peak on day 5 rather than on day 15. A small share of clonotypes occurred in both CD4 and CD8 compartments, likely arising from convergent recombination.

The table lists this clonotype with many counts. Which antigen it targets is not known. Per-base quality was not reported, and no clone a single base away is much larger than it. According to the germline V gene, CDR1 reads SGHRS and CDR2 reads YFSETQ. The CDR3, from cysteine to phenylalanine, totals 17 residues. The sequence is cut down to CDR3 DNA, 51 bases in frame from base 1. Trimming takes 2 bases off V and 4 bases off J; junction bases not matched to a gene: 9. Reading the label with the study, this specimen's treatment or condition is: live attenuated yellow fever vaccine strain. At each blood-draw timepoint, two biological replicates of bulk PBMCs were obtained. PBMCs were isolated from peripheral blood using a standard Ficoll-Paque protocol. TriZol was used to extract RNA from bulk PBMCs, from CD4 and CD8 fractions, and from dextramer-positive and dextramer-negative fractions. Synthesis of TCR cDNA relied on 5'RACE template switching, a step that introduced a universal primer site along with unique molecular identifiers. cDNA synthesis was primed from both the TCR alpha and TCR beta constant segments. Library amplification used two PCR steps, and the second PCR step added sample barcodes and sequencing adapters. Sequencing of the libraries was done on either Illumina HiSeq 2500 (2x100 bp) or NovaSeq (2x150 bp). Regarding the original processing steps: Demultiplexing of reads and collapsing into UMI consensus sequences were performed with MIGEC, and V(D)J alignment was carried out with MiXCR. Clonotypes responding to the vaccine were identified with edgeR on replicate PBMC samples, with the criteria of FDR below 0.01 and a log2 fold change above 5 up to day 15. Each bulk clonotype was labeled CD4 or CD8 based on which sequenced repertoire, CD4 or CD8, contained the clonotype at higher abundance. Through fastp at Q25 and MiXCR, TCRdb rebuilt clones from the public reads, retaining in-frame beta chains. Records with the same CDR3 protein are collapsed into one entry carrying the most frequent genes and DNA. The authors' filters were not applied to this entry. The sample yields under 600,000 distinct CDR3 sequences; 20% to 25% were counted once. Of the sample, about 16% falls within the top ten clones.

The sequence came from a man between 18 and 29 years old who received the YFV17D yellow fever vaccine. The material sequenced was PBMCs, taken roughly 20 days after the first yellow fever vaccination. Recombination connected TRBV5-1 to TRBJ2-3, and 11 bases in between align with TRBD2. The nucleotide sequence reads TGCGCCAGCAGCTTAACTAGCGGGGGCCGTTCCGCAGATACGCAGTATTTT. This translates into CASSLTSGGRSADTQYF. Extended through the reference TRBV5-1 and TRBJ2-3 proteins, this CDR3 yields the full variable domain: KAGVTQTPRYLIKTRGQQVTLSCSPISGHRSVSWYQQTPGQGLQFLFEYFSETQRNKGNFPGRFSGRQFSNSRSEMNVSTLELGDSALYLCASSLTSGGRSADTQYFGPGTRLTVL.